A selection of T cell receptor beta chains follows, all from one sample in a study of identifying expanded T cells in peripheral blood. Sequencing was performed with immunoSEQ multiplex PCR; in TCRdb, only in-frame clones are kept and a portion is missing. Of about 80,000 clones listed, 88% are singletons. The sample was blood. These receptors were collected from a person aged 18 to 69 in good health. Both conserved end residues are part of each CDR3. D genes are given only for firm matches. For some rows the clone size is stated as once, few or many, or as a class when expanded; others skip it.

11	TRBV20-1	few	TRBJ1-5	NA	CSGPLEGPQHF	TGCAGTGGTCCCCTGGAGGGGCCCCAGCATTTT
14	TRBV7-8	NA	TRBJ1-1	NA	CASSLGGTNTEAFF	TGTGCCAGCAGCTTAGGGGGAACGAACACTGAAGCTTTCTTT
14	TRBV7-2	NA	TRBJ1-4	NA	CASSLDSRQGGVFF	TGTGCCAGCAGCTTAGATAGTAGGCAGGGTGGTGTGTTTTTT
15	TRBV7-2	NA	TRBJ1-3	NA	CASSDGPGVGNTIYF	TGTGCCAGCAGCGACGGTCCCGGGGTCGGAAACACCATATATTTT
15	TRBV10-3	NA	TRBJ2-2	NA	CAISGIAANTGELFF	TGTGCCATCAGTGGGATAGCGGCGAACACCGGGGAGCTGTTTTTT
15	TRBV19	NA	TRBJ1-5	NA	CASTPTNRANQPQHF	TGTGCCAGTACCCCCACCAACAGAGCGAATCAGCCCCAGCATTTT
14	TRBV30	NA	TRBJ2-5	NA	CAWSGGPGGWTQYF	TGTGCCTGGAGCGGGGGCCCCGGCGGTTGGACCCAGTACTTC
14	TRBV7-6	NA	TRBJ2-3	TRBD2	CASTRGGYTDTQYF	TGTGCCAGCACCCGCGGGGGGTACACAGATACGCAGTATTTT
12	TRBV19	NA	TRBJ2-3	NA	CASSPVGLTQYF	TGTGCCAGTTCACCGGTGGGACTGACGCAGTATTTT
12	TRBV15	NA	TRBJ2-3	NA	CATSPPGVTQYF	TGTGCCACCAGCCCCCCGGGGGTTACGCAGTATTTT
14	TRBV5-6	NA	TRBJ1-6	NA	CASSFSQYNSPLHF	TGTGCCAGCAGCTTCTCACAGTATAATTCACCCCTCCACTTT
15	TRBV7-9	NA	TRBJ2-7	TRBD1	CASSLAQGVTYEQYF	TGTGCCAGCAGCTTAGCCCAGGGGGTTACCTACGAGCAGTACTTC
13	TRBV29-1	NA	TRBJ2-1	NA	CSVGGSSYNEQFF	TGCAGCGTTGGGGGGAGCTCCTACAATGAGCAGTTCTTC
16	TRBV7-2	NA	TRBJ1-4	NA	CASSPRGPATNEKLFF	TGTGCCAGCAGCCCCCGGGGTCCCGCAACTAATGAAAAACTGTTTTTT
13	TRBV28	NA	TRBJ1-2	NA	CASTLDRNYGYTF	TGTGCCAGCACCCTGGACAGAAACTATGGCTACACCTTC
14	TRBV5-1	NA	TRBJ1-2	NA	CASSLKSGDYGYTF	TGCGCCAGCAGCTTAAAGAGCGGAGACTATGGCTACACCTTC
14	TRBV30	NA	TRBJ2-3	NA	CAWSVGSGPDTQYF	TGTGCCTGGAGTGTAGGGTCGGGGCCAGATACGCAGTATTTT
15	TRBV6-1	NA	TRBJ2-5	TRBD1	CASSASGTGGETQYF	TGTGCCAGCAGTGCATCCGGGACAGGGGGAGAGACCCAGTACTTC
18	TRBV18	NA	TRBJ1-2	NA	CASSLYTGSQAAGSGYTF	TGTGCCAGCTCACTATACACAGGGTCCCAGGCGGCGGGATCGGGCTACACCTTC
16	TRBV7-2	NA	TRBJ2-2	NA	CASSLEGAGQPGELFF	TGTGCCAGCAGCTTAGAGGGTGCGGGACAACCCGGGGAGCTGTTTTTT
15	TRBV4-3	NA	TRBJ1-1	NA	CASSQVGVSNTEAFF	TGCGCCAGCAGCCAAGTCGGGGTATCGAACACTGAAGCTTTCTTT
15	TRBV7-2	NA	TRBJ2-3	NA	CASSFLTSRADTQYF	TGTGCCAGCAGCTTTCTAACTTCCCGGGCAGATACGCAGTATTTT
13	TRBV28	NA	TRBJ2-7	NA	CASSLGQGYEQYF	TGTGCCAGCAGTTTAGGTCAGGGCTACGAGCAGTACTTC
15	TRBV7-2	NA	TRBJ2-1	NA	CASSLSWGAQGEQFF	TGTGCCAGCAGCTTATCATGGGGGGCCCAGGGTGAGCAGTTCTTC
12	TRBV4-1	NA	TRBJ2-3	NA	CATAQGGDTQYF	TGCGCTACGGCACAGGGAGGAGATACGCAGTATTTT
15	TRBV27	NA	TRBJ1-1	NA	CASSWGGQGGTEAFF	TGTGCCAGCAGTTGGGGGGGGCAGGGAGGAACTGAAGCTTTCTTT
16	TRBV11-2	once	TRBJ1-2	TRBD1	CASSPLRDRVSYGYTF	TGTGCCAGCAGTCCCCTCCGGGACAGAGTATCCTATGGCTACACCTTC
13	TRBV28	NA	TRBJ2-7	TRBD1	CASSTGQALMVYF	TGTGCCAGCAGTACCGGACAGGCCCTGATGGTATACTTC
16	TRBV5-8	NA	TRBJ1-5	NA	CASSHGRVYSNQPQHF	TGTGCCAGCAGTCATGGACGGGTTTATAGCAATCAGCCCCAGCATTTT
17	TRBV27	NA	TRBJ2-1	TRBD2	CASSSRKTSGEYNEQFF	TGTGCCAGCAGTTCTCGAAAGACTAGCGGGGAATACAATGAGCAGTTCTTC
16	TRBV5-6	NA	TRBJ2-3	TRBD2	CASSLRLAGFTDTQYF	TGTGCCAGCAGCTTGCGACTAGCGGGGTTCACAGATACGCAGTATTTT
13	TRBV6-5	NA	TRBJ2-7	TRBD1	CASSDRGLKEQYF	TGTGCCAGCAGCGACAGGGGGCTAAAAGAGCAGTACTTC
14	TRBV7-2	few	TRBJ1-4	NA	CASSSSMANEKLFF	TGTGCCAGCAGCTCCTCTATGGCTAATGAAAAACTGTTTTTT
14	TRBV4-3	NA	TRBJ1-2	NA	CASSPFRGDYGYTF	TGCGCCAGCAGCCCCTTCAGGGGAGACTATGGCTACACCTTC
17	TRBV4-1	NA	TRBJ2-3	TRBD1	CASSKAPTGGDTDTQYF	TGCGCCAGCAGCAAAGCCCCTACAGGGGGCGACACAGATACGCAGTATTTT
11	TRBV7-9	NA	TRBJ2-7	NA	CASSDRYEQYF	TGTGCCAGCAGCGACCGGTACGAGCAGTACTTC
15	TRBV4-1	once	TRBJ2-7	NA	CASSQDPTRRDEQYF	TGCGCCAGCAGCCAAGACCCGACTCGTCGAGACGAGCAGTACTTC
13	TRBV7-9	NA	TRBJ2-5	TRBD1	CASTLQGAETQYF	TGTGCCAGCACCCTTCAGGGGGCAGAGACCCAGTACTTC
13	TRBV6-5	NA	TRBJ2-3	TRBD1	CASMTGSTDTQYF	TGTGCCAGCATGACAGGGAGCACAGATACGCAGTATTTT
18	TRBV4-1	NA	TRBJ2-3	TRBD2	CASSQDFLRGERTDTQYF	TGCGCCAGCAGCCAAGATTTCCTCCGGGGGGAACGCACAGATACGCAGTATTTT
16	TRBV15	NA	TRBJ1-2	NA	CATSVGGPAGAYGYTF	TGTGCCACCAGCGTCGGGGGCCCGGCAGGGGCCTATGGCTACACCTTC
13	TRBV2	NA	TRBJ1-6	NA	CASSPNRRGGRDF	TGTGCCAGCAGCCCAAACCGACGCGGCGGGCGGGACTTT
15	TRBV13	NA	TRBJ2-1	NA	CASSSDGSSYNEQFF	TGTGCCAGCAGCTCGGACGGTAGCTCCTACAATGAGCAGTTCTTC
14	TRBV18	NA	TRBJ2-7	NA	CASSPPGPNYEQYF	TGTGCCAGCTCACCACCCGGACCGAACTACGAGCAGTACTTC
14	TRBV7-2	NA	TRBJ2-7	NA	CASSRRLQTGEQYF	TGTGCCAGCAGCCGACGACTACAAACGGGCGAGCAGTACTTC
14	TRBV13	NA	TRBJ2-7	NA	CASSRGGLSYEQYF	TGTGCCAGCAGCAGGGGGGGTCTCTCCTACGAGCAGTACTTC
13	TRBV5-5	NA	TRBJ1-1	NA	CASTLGVNTEAFF	TGTGCCAGCACCCTCGGGGTGAACACTGAAGCTTTCTTT
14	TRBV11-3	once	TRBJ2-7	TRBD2	CASSLGGSSYEQYF	TGTGCCAGCAGCTTGGGCGGGAGCTCCTACGAGCAGTACTTC
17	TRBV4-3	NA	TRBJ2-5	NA	CASSLPVVTVNQETQYF	TGCGCCAGCAGCCTACCGGTGGTGACAGTCAACCAAGAGACCCAGTACTTC
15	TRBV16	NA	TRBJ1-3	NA	CASSPRRGSGNTIYF	TGTGCCAGCAGCCCACGACGGGGTTCTGGAAACACCATATATTTT
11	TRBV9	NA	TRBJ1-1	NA	CASSARTEAFF	TGTGCCAGCAGCGCTCGAACTGAAGCTTTCTTT
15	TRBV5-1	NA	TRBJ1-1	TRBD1	CASGQGQTMNTEAFF	TGCGCCAGCGGCCAGGGACAGACTATGAACACTGAAGCTTTCTTT
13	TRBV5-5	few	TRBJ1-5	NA	CASSLWGNQPQHF	TGTGCCAGCAGCTTGTGGGGCAATCAGCCCCAGCATTTT
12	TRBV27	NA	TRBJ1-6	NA	CASSLQYSPLHF	TGTGCCAGCAGCCTACAGTATTCACCCCTCCACTTT
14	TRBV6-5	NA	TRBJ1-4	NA	CASSYSATNEKLFF	TGTGCCAGCAGTTACTCAGCAACTAATGAAAAACTGTTTTTT